There are a few counts of the clone carrying this TCR beta chain. The CDR3 loop spans 15 amino acids. CDR1 is SGDLS, CDR2 YYNGEE, per germline. The data stem from a study of cytomegalovirus exposure and HLA in healthy donors. Study overall: Approximately 170 million T cells yielded roughly 120 million unique TCR beta sequences in earlier analysis.

With 60 Vbeta and 13 Jbeta primers, the PCR was carried out. Clones were sequenced by immunoSEQ multiplex PCR, and TCRdb holds only the in-frame ones, with some missing. The sample yields 170,000 or so clones, roughly three quarters seen once. The gene calls are TRBV9 and TRBJ2-5; no definite D call. The J call may not be correct, given that the DNA end is closer to TRBJ2-7. Input material: PBMCs. The clonotype originates from a woman in her 50s in good health and CMV-seropositive. CDR3 nucleotides: TGTGCCAGCAGCGCAGACCAGACTCGGTCGGTCGAGCAGTACTTC. This gives the protein CASSADQTRSVEQYF.